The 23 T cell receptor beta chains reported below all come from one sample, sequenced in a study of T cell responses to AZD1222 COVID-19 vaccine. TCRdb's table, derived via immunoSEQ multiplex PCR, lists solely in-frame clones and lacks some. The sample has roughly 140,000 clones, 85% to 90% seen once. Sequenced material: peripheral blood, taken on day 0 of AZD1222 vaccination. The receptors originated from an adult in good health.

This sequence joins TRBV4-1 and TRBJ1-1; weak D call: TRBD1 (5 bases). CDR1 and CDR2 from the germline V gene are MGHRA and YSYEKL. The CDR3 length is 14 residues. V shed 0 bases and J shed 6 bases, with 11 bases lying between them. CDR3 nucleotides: TGCGCCAGCAGCCAAGATATCGGGGGGGCTGAAGCTTTCTTT. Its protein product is CASSQDIGGAEAFF.

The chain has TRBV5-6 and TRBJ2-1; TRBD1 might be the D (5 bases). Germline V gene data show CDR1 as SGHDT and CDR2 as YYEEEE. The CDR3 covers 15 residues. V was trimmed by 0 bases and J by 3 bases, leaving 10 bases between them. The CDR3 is CASSLGGGYYNEQFF. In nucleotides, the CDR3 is TGTGCCAGCAGCTTGGGGGGCGGCTACTACAATGAGCAGTTCTTC.

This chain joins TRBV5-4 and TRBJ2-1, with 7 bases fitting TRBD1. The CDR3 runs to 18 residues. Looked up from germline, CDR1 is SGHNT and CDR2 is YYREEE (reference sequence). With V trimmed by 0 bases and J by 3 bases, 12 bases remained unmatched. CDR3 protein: CASSLGTGSEAIYNEQFF. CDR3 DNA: TGTGCCAGCAGCTTGGGGACAGGCAGCGAAGCTATCTACAATGAGCAGTTCTTC.

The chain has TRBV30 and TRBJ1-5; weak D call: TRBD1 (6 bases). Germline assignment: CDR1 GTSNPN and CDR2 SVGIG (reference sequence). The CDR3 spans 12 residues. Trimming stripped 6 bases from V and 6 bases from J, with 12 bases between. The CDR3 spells CACNREGQPQHF. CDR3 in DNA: TGTGCCTGTAACAGGGAAGGTCAGCCCCAGCATTTT.

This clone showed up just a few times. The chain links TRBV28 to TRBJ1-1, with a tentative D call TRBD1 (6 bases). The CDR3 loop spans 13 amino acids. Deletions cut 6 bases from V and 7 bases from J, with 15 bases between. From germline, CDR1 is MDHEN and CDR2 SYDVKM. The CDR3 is CASRLLRGGEAFF. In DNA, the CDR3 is TGTGCCAGCAGGCTATTAAGGGGGGGTGAAGCTTTCTTT.

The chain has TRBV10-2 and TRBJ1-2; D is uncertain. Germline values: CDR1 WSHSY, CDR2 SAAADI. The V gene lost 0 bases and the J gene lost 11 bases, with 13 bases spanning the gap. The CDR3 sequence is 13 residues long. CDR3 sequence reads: CASSESRAVGYTF. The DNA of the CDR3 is TGCGCCAGCAGTGAGTCGAGGGCTGTAGGTTACACCTTC.

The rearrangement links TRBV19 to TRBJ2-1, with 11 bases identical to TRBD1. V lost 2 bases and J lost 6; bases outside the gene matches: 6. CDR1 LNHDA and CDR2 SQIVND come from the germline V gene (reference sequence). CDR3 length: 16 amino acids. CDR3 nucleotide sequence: TGTGCCAGTAGTATACCTTTGGGACAGGGGGGCAATGAGCAGTTCTTC. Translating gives CASSIPLGQGGNEQFF.

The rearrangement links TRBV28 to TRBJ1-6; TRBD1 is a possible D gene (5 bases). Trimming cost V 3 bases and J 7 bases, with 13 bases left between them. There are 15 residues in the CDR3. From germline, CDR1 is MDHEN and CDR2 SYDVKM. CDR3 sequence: CASSLDGTVNSPLHF. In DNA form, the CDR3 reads TGTGCCAGCAGTTTGGATGGGACGGTGAATTCACCCCTCCACTTT.

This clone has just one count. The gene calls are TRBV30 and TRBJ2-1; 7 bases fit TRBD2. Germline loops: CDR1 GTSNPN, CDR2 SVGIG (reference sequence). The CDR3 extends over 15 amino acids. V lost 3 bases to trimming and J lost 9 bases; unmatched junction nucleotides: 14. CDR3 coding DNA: TGTGCCTGGAGCCGGACCGGGACTATGACAGTTGAGCAGTTCTTC. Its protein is CAWSRTGTMTVEQFF.

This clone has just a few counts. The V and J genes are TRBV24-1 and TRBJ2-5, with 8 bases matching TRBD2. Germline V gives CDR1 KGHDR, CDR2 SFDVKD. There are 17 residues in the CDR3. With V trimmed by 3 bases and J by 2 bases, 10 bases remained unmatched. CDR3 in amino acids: CATSDRPSGRNQETQYF. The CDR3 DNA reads TGTGCCACCAGTGATCGACCTAGCGGGCGTAATCAAGAGACCCAGTACTTC.

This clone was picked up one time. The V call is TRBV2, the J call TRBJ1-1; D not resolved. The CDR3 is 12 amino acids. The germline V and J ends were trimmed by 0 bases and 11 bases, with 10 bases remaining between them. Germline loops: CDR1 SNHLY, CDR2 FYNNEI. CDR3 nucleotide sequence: TGTGCCAGCAGTGAAGCGGTCCTTGGGGCTTTCTTT. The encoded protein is CASSEAVLGAFF.

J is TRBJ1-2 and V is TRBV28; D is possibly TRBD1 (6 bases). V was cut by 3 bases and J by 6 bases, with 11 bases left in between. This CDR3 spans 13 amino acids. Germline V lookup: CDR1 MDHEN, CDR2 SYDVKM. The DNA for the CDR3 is TGTGCCAGCAGTTTTGGGGGGCAAGATGGCTACACCTTC. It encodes CASSFGGQDGYTF.

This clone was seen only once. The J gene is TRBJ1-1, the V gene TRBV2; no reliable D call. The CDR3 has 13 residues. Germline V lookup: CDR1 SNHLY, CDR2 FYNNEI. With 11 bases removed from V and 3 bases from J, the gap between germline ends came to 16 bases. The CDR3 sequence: CAGAGLLYTEAFF. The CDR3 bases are TGTGCCGGAGCTGGACTGCTGTACACTGAAGCTTTCTTT.

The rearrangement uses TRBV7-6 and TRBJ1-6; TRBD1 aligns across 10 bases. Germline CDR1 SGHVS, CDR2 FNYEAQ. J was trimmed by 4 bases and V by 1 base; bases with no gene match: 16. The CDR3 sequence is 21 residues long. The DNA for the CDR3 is TGTGCCAGCAGCTTAGTCCCGTCCCGGGACAGGGGATTTCGGTATAATTCACCCCTCCACTTT. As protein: CASSLVPSRDRGFRYNSPLHF.

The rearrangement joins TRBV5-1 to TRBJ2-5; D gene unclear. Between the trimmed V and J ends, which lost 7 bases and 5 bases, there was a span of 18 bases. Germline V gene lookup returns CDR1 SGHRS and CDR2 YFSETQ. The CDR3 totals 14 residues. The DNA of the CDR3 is TGCGCCAGCCAGCCCCAAAACCTCTGGGAGACCCAGTACTTC. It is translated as CASQPQNLWETQYF.

CDR3 nucleotides: TGTGCCAGCCGCAGGGGGGGTCCTAGCACAGATACGCAGTATTTT. Protein sequence: CASRRGGPSTDTQYF. V gene TRBV6-5 combines with J gene TRBJ2-3; perhaps D is TRBD1 or TRBD2 (7 bases each). Trimming left V 8 bases short and J 0 bases short, with 15 bases between. Germline V gene data show CDR1 as MNHEY and CDR2 as SVGAGI. CDR3 length equals 15 residues.

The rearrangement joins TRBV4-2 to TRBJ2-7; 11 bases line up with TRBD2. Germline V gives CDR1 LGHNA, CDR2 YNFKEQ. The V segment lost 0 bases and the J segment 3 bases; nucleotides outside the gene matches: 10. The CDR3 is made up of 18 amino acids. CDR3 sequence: CASSQEGLAGGNIYEQYF. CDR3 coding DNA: TGTGCCAGCAGCCAAGAGGGGCTAGCGGGGGGCAACATCTACGAGCAGTACTTC.

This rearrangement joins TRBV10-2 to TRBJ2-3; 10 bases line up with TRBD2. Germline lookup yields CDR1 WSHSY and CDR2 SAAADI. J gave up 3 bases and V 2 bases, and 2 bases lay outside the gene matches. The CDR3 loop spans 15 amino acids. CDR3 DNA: TGCGCCAGCAGTGAGGCTAGCGGGAGAACAGATACGCAGTATTTT. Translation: CASSEASGRTDTQYF.

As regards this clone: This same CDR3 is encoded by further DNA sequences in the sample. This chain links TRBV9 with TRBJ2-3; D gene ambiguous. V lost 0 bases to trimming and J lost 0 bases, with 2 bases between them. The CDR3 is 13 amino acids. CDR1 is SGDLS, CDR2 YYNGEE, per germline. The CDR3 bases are TGTGCCAGCAGCGTAGTGAGCACAGATACGCAGTATTTT. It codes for CASSVVSTDTQYF. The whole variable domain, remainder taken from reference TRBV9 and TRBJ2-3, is DSGVTQTPKHLITATGQRVTLRCSPRSGDLSVYWYQQSLDQGLQFLIQYYNGEERAKGNILERFSAQQFPDLHSELNLSSLELGDSALYFCASSVVSTDTQYFGPGTRLTVL.

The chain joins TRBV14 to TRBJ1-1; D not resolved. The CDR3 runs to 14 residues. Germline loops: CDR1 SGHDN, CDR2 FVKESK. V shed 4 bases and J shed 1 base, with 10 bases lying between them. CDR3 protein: CASSLPGWNTEAFF. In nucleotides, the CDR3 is TGTGCCAGCAGCCTCCCGGGATGGAACACTGAAGCTTTCTTT.

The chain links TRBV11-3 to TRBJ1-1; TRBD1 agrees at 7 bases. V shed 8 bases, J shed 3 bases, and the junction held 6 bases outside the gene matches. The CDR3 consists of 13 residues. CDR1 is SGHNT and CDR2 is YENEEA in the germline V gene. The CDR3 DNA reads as TGTGCCAGCGGACTACAGGGGCACACTGAAGCTTTCTTT. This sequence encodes CASGLQGHTEAFF.

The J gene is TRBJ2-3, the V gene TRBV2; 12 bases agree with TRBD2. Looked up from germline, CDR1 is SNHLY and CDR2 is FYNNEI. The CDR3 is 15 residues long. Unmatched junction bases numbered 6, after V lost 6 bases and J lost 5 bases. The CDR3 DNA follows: TGTGCCAGCAGACCTAGGACTAGCGGGGAAGATACGCAGTATTTT. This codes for CASRPRTSGEDTQYF.

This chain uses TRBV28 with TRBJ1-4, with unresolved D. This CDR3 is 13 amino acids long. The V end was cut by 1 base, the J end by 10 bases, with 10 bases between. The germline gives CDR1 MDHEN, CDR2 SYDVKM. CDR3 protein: CASSLYQTPKLFF. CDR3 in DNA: TGTGCCAGCAGTTTATATCAGACCCCAAAACTGTTTTTT.